Listed here are 25 T cell receptor beta chains from one sample, sequenced in a study of blood T cell repertoires in COVID-19 (TCRdb year 2020). Library preparation used the immunoSEQ multiplex PCR assay. The immuneACCESS repertoire file appears here via TCRdb, limited to in-frame rearrangements. These files lack a portion of the clones; in checked studies, under half of the deficit traces to unresolved V genes, and the cause of the others is not known. In all, the sample holds about 230,000 clones, and roughly 88% of those were seen once. The ten most abundant clones make up more than 1.2% of the sample. The sequencing sample was made of peripheral blood. The receptor set was obtained from a woman between 35 and 50 years old who had recovered from COVID-19.

This chain joins TRBV24-1 and TRBJ2-2; tentative D call: TRBD1 (6 bases). The CDR3 sequence is 14 residues long. Germline values: CDR1 KGHDR, CDR2 SFDVKD. V was pared by 4 bases and J by 6 bases, with 11 bases between. The CDR3 nucleotides read TGTGCCACCAGTGACTCTAGGACAGCCGGGGAGCTGTTTTTT. Residues: CATSDSRTAGELFF.

J is TRBJ2-1 and V is TRBV19, with D possibly matching TRBD2 (5 bases). V lost 7 bases and J lost 1, with 17 bases in between. The CDR3 extends over 16 amino acids. The germline V gene has CDR1 LNHDA and CDR2 SQIVND (reference sequence). The CDR3 spells CASTITLSGSYNEQFF. The CDR3, as DNA: TGTGCCAGTACAATCACCCTAAGCGGTTCCTACAATGAGCAGTTCTTC.

The chain links TRBV2 to TRBJ2-3; D is perhaps TRBD2 (6 bases). CDR3 length: 13 amino acids. The germline gives CDR1 SNHLY, CDR2 FYNNEI. Trimming pared 5 bases from V and 7 bases from J, leaving 13 bases between. CDR3: CASSNGLTHTQYF. The CDR3 DNA reads as TGTGCCAGCAGTAACGGACTAACCCATACGCAGTATTTT.

This rearrangement joins TRBV6-2 or TRBV6-3 to TRBJ1-6; possible D gene TRBD1, 6 bases. V was shortened by 3 bases and J by 0 bases, with 15 bases between the two germline ends. CDR3 size: 18 residues. CDR1 is MNHEY and CDR2 is SVGEGT in the germline V gene. The DNA for the CDR3 is TGTGCCAGCAGTTATCCAGGGGCAGGGAGCTCCTATAATTCACCCCTCCACTTT. Residues: CASSYPGAGSSYNSPLHF.

The V and J genes are TRBV19 and TRBJ1-2; TRBD1 matches at 10 bases. CDR3 length: 14 amino acids. V was clipped by 7 bases and J by 7 bases; unmatched bases: 9. Germline assignment: CDR1 LNHDA and CDR2 SQIVND (reference sequence). For the CDR3, the DNA is TGTGCCAGTAACTCCCGGGACAGGGGAGCTGGCTACACCTTC. It is translated as CASNSRDRGAGYTF.

The chain recombines TRBV27 with TRBJ1-1; TRBD1 might be the D (5 bases). Germline lookup yields CDR1 MNHEY and CDR2 SMNVEV (reference sequence). The V end was cut by 2 bases, the J end by 1 base, with 11 bases between. The CDR3 has 15 amino acids. The chain's CDR3 is CASSLNQGGNTEAFF. As DNA, the CDR3 is TGTGCCAGCAGTTTAAACCAGGGAGGGAACACTGAAGCTTTCTTT.

The chain combines TRBV29-1 with TRBJ1-5; a possible D gene is TRBD1 (5 bases). Trimming left V 4 bases short and J 3 bases short, with 13 bases between. Germline V gene data show CDR1 as SQVTM and CDR2 as ANQGSEA. CDR3 length equals 14 residues. The CDR3 DNA reads TGCAGCGTTGTTGGTCAGGGTGCCAATCAGCCCCAGCATTTT. Protein: CSVVGQGANQPQHF.

The genes are TRBV3-1 (or the pseudogene TRBV3-2) and TRBJ2-2; TRBD2 might be the D (6 bases). The length of the CDR3 is 17 residues. Trimming left V 3 bases short and J 4 bases short, with 18 bases between. Germline CDR1 reads LGHDT; CDR2 reads YNNKEL (reference sequence). The DNA for the CDR3 is TGTGCCAGCAGCCACGCGCTCTGGGACTTCTTCACCGGGGAGCTGTTTTTT. It specifies CASSHALWDFFTGELFF.

The sample holds a few counts of this clone. This chain links TRBV6-2 or TRBV6-3 with TRBJ1-5; D gene uncertain. CDR1 is MNHEY and CDR2 is SVGEGT in the germline V gene. The CDR3 totals 14 residues. The germline V and J ends were trimmed by 2 bases and 3 bases, with 8 bases remaining between them. DNA for the CDR3: TGTGCCAGCAGTTACGTCGGGGTCAATCAGCCCCAGCATTTT. Protein: CASSYVGVNQPQHF.

The chain employs TRBV12-3 or TRBV12-4 and TRBJ1-1; D unresolved. This CDR3 region has 11 residues. V lost 6 bases and J 6 bases, leaving 8 bases between the germline ends. DNA for the CDR3: TGTGCCAGCAGGTCACGGGCTGAAGCTTTCTTT. This translates into CASRSRAEAFF.

The rearrangement joins TRBV6-5 to TRBJ2-7; 9 nucleotides align to TRBD1. The germline V gene has CDR1 MNHEY and CDR2 SVGAGI. This CDR3 has 13 residues. J gave up 5 bases and V 7 bases, and 6 bases lay outside the gene matches. The CDR3 bases are TGTGCCAGCACCGGGACAGGGTCCAACGAGCAGTACTTC. As protein: CASTGTGSNEQYF.

In DNA, the CDR3 is TGCGCCAGCCATAATCCTGACAGGGGGATTTTTGGCTACACCTTC. Amino acids: CASHNPDRGIFGYTF. The chain combines TRBV23-1 with TRBJ1-2; TRBD1 agrees at 9 bases. Being an ORF, TRBV23-1 has a function that is uncertain. There are 15 residues in the CDR3. V gave up 8 bases and J gave up 7 bases; unmatched junction bases: 14.

V gene TRBV4-3 combines with J gene TRBJ1-1; 7 positions agree with TRBD1. V lost 4 bases to trimming and J lost 4 bases; unmatched junction nucleotides: 3. The germline CDR1 and CDR2 sequences are LGHNA and YSLEER. The CDR3 extends over 13 amino acids. The CDR3 region is CASSRDRVTEAFF. Here the CDR3 DNA reads TGCGCCAGCAGCCGGGACAGAGTCACTGAAGCTTTCTTT.

The V gene is TRBV7-2, the J gene TRBJ2-2; the D gene is possibly TRBD2 (6 bases). Germline values: CDR1 SGHTA, CDR2 FQGNSA. V lost 5 bases to trimming and J lost 0 bases, with 13 bases between them. CDR3 length: 16 residues. The CDR3 here is CASSLNAGTNTGELFF. CDR3 sequence (DNA): TGTGCCAGCAGCCTTAATGCGGGGACGAACACCGGGGAGCTGTTTTTT.

The chain links TRBV19 to TRBJ1-2; 8 bases are shared with TRBD1. The V segment lost 4 bases and the J segment 1 base; nucleotides outside the gene matches: 2. The CDR3 sequence is 14 residues long. Germline values: CDR1 LNHDA, CDR2 SQIVND (reference sequence). The CDR3 DNA follows: TGTGCCAGTAGTACGGGACAGGATAACTATGGCTACACCTTC. This translates into CASSTGQDNYGYTF.

The chain has TRBV10-3 and TRBJ2-3; the D gene is possibly TRBD2 (5 bases). Looked up from germline, CDR1 is ENHRY and CDR2 is SYGVKD. This CDR3 comprises 15 residues. V was trimmed by 5 bases and J by 5 bases, leaving 17 bases between them. In DNA, the CDR3 is TGTGCCATCAGTCCCGGGGTCGGGGTGGGAGATACGCAGTATTTT. Protein product: CAISPGVGVGDTQYF.

This chain connects TRBV9 to TRBJ2-3; D might be TRBD2 (7 bases). Germline loops: CDR1 SGDLS, CDR2 YYNGEE. The V gene lost 3 bases and the J gene lost 0 bases, with 11 bases spanning the gap. The CDR3 length is 15 residues. The CDR3 coding sequence is TGTGCCAGCAGCGATGCGGGGGCGAGCACAGATACGCAGTATTTT. Translated: CASSDAGASTDTQYF.

This chain joins TRBV14 and TRBJ2-1; TRBD2 is a possible D gene (5 bases). The V gene lost 0 bases and the J gene lost 6 bases, with 12 bases spanning the gap. Per germline, CDR1 SGHDN and CDR2 FVKESK. The CDR3 totals 15 residues. The CDR3 region has the DNA TGTGCCAGCAGCCAAGACCGGACTCTACTCAATGAGCAGTTCTTC. This codes for CASSQDRTLLNEQFF.

The chain has TRBV6-5 and TRBJ1-1, with a weak D call TRBD1 (5 bases). Trimming removed 2 bases from V and 1 base from J, with 14 bases in between. Germline V gives CDR1 MNHEY, CDR2 SVGAGI. This CDR3 spans 16 amino acids. CDR3 coding DNA: TGTGCCAGCAGTTACCGGAGGGGCTCATCGAACACTGAAGCTTTCTTT. Translation gives CASSYRRGSSNTEAFF.

The chain's CDR3 is CAISDTGTGPYEQYF. The CDR3 DNA reads TGTGCCATCAGTGATACCGGGACAGGGCCCTACGAGCAGTACTTC. The V gene is TRBV10-3, the J gene TRBJ2-7; TRBD1 matches at 9 bases. Germline CDR1 reads ENHRY; CDR2 reads SYGVKD. The junction had 5 bases not matched to a gene; V was cut back by 3 bases and J by 2 bases. This CDR3 comprises 15 residues.

This clone has just a few counts. This sequence joins TRBV6-1 and TRBJ1-1; D unclear. This CDR3 has 17 residues. Looked up from germline, CDR1 is MNHNS and CDR2 is SASEGT. V was shortened by 2 bases and J by 0 bases, with 16 bases between the two germline ends. CDR3 coding DNA: TGTGCCAGCAGTGAACAGCCGCCCGGCACTATGAACACTGAAGCTTTCTTT. Translated: CASSEQPPGTMNTEAFF.

The gene calls are TRBV3-1 (or the pseudogene TRBV3-2) and TRBJ1-1; 7 nucleotides line up with TRBD1. V trimming: 3 bases; J trimming: 5 bases; junction bases outside the gene matches: 6. The CDR3 contains 14 residues. Germline-derived CDR1 and CDR2 are LGHDT and YNNKEL (reference sequence). The CDR3 loop is CASSQRQGRTEAFF. The CDR3 nucleotides are TGTGCCAGCAGCCAGCGACAGGGACGTACTGAAGCTTTCTTT.

V and J are TRBV29-1 and TRBJ2-5, with 11 bases lining up with TRBD2. CDR1 is SQVTM and CDR2 is ANQGSEA in the germline V gene. V lost 1 base and J lost 5; bases outside the gene matches: 12. CDR3 length: 17 residues. CDR3 sequence: CSVEAGLAGGSWETQYF. CDR3 DNA sequence: TGCAGCGTTGAAGCCGGGCTAGCGGGGGGTTCATGGGAGACCCAGTACTTC.

The rearrangement uses TRBV18 and TRBJ2-1; 7 positions agree with TRBD1. This CDR3 has 16 amino acids. Germline CDR1 reads KGHSH; CDR2 reads LQKENI. The V segment lost 0 bases and the J segment 5 bases; nucleotides outside the gene matches: 7. The CDR3 nucleotides read TGTGCCAGCTCACCACCTTCCAGGGGGTCCCACAATGAGCAGTTCTTC. Translating gives CASSPPSRGSHNEQFF.

The chain is built from TRBV2 and TRBJ2-1, with TRBD2 identical over 11 bases. After removal of 6 bases from V and 7 bases from J, the junction contained 8 bases not matched to a gene. The CDR3 is made up of 15 amino acids. The germline V gene encodes CDR1 SNHLY and CDR2 FYNNEI. CDR3 sequence reads: CASRKLAGAVNEQFF. In DNA, the CDR3 is TGTGCCAGCAGGAAACTAGCGGGGGCCGTGAATGAGCAGTTCTTC.